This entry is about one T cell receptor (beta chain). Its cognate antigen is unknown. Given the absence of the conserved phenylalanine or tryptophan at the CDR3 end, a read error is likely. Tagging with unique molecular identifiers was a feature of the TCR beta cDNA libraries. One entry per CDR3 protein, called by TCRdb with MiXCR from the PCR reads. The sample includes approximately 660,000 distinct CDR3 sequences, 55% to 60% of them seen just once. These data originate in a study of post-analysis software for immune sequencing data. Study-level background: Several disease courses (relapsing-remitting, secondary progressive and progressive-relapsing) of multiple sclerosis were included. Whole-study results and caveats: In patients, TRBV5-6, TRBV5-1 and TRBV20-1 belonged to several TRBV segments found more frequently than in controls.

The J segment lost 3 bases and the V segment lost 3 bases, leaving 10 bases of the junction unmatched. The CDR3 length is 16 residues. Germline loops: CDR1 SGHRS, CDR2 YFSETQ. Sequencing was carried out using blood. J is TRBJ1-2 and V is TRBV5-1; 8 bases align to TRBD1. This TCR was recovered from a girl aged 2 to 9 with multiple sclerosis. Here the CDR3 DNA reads TGCGCCAGCAGCTCGAAAGGACAGGGCCGATACTATGGCTACACCTTG. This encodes CASSSKGQGRYYGYTL.